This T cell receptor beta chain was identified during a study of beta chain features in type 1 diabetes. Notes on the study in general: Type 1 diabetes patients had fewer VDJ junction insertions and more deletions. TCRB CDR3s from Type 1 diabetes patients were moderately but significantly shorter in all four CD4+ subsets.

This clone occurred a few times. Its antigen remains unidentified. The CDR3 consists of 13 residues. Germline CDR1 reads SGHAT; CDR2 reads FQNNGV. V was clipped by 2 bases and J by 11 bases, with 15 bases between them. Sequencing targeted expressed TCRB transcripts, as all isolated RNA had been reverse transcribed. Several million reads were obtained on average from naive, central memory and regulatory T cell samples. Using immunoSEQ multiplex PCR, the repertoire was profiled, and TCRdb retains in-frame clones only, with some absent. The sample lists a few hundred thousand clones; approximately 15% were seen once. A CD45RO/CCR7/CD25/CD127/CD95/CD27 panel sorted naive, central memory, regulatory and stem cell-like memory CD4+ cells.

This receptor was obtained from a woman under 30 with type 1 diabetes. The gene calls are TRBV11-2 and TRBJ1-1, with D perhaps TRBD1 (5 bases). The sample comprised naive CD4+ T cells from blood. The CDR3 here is CASSLNSRGSAFF. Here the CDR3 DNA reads TGTGCCAGCAGCTTAAACTCCCGGGGGAGCGCTTTCTTT.